A selection of T cell receptor beta chains follows, all from one sample in a study of T cell changes during pregnancy in multiple sclerosis. TCRdb's copy holds only in-frame clones and misses some; the assay was immunoSEQ multiplex PCR. The table shows tens of thousands of clones, with more than 90% occurring only once. Specimen: peripheral blood, collected in the second trimester of pregnancy. The receptors stem from a female donor with multiple sclerosis, enrolled in a pregnancy study. Both conserved end residues are part of each CDR3. D genes are given only for firm matches. Size tells how often a clone was seen (once, few, many) or the class of an expanded clone, and some rows leave it out.

v_call	d_call	clone_size	j_call	cdr3_nt	cdr3_aa
TRBV4-3	NA	NA	TRBJ2-1	TGCGCCAGCAGCCAAGATTTTACAGGGAACAATGAGCAGTTCTTC	CASSQDFTGNNEQFF
TRBV19	NA	NA	TRBJ2-3	TGTGCCAGTACTCTACGGCCAGGCCGAAGCACAGATACGCAGTATTTT	CASTLRPGRSTDTQYF
TRBV7-8	NA	NA	TRBJ1-3	TGTGCCAGCAGCTTAGGGGAGGGCACCATATATTTT	CASSLGEGTIYF
TRBV5-4	NA	NA	TRBJ2-2	TGTGCCAGCAGCTCAGGGACTTATCGCACCGGGGAGCTGTTTTTT	CASSSGTYRTGELFF
TRBV6-6	NA	NA	TRBJ1-1	TGTGCCAGCAGCCCCGGGACATATTTTGCTGAAGCTTTCTTT	CASSPGTYFAEAFF
TRBV7-9	NA	NA	TRBJ2-2	TGTGCCAGCAGCTTCGATTCAGGCCCCCCCGGGGAGCTGTTTTTT	CASSFDSGPPGELFF
TRBV19	NA	once	TRBJ2-7	TGTGCCAGTAGTATAGCAGGTGGCAGGGGAGCCTACGAGCAGTACTTC	CASSIAGGRGAYEQYF
TRBV27	NA	NA	TRBJ1-4	TGTGCCAGCAGCCCGCGTAGGCCGACCGGGGTGGGAAAACTGTTTTTT	CASSPRRPTGVGKLFF
TRBV7-6	NA	NA	TRBJ2-4	TGTGCCAGCAGCATAAGCGGGAAAAACATTCAGTACTTC	CASSISGKNIQYF
TRBV6-5	NA	NA	TRBJ2-7	TGTGCCAGCAGTTACGACCCGAGCGCAGCCTACGAGCAGTACTTC	CASSYDPSAAYEQYF
TRBV28	TRBD1	NA	TRBJ1-5	TGTGCCAGCAGTGAAACAGGGGCAAGCAATCAGCCCCAGCATTTT	CASSETGASNQPQHF
TRBV27	TRBD2	once	TRBJ2-1	TGTGCCAGCAGTCCCGACTTATTGCCCCTAGCGGGGTCGTTCTTC	CASSPDLLPLAGSFF
TRBV7-6	NA	NA	TRBJ2-1	TGTGCCAGCAGCCCCGAGCCCAATGAGCAGTTCTTC	CASSPEPNEQFF
TRBV7-9	TRBD1	NA	TRBJ1-3	TGTGCCAGCAGCTTAGGCGGGACAGGGGGAAACACCATATATTTT	CASSLGGTGGNTIYF
TRBV6-5	TRBD1	NA	TRBJ1-2	TGTGCCAGCAGTGCGGGGACAGGGTTTGGCTACACCTTC	CASSAGTGFGYTF
TRBV6-1	TRBD1	NA	TRBJ2-1	TGTGCCAGCAGTGAGCCGGGACAGGGCTCCTACAATGAGCAGTTCTTC	CASSEPGQGSYNEQFF
TRBV4-1	NA	NA	TRBJ1-5	TGCGCCAGCAGCCAAGAGAAGGGAGGTCAGCCCCAGCATTTT	CASSQEKGGQPQHF
TRBV14	TRBD2	NA	TRBJ2-1	TGTGCCAGCAGCCGAAGAGTCGCGGGAGGCATGGACAATGAGCAGTTCTTC	CASSRRVAGGMDNEQFF
TRBV12-5	TRBD1	NA	TRBJ1-6	TGTGCTAGTGGTTGGACAGGGAACTCACCCCTCCACTTT	CASGWTGNSPLHF
TRBV28	TRBD1	NA	TRBJ1-2	TGTGCCAGCAGTTCCTACGACAGGGTCGGCTATGGCTACACCTTC	CASSSYDRVGYGYTF
TRBV5-1	NA	NA	TRBJ2-5	TGCGCCAGCAGCTTGGCTGGGGTAGCGGACCAAGAGACCCAGTACTTC	CASSLAGVADQETQYF
TRBV6-1	NA	NA	TRBJ1-6	TGTGCCAGCAGTGACTTCTTAGCCTCTAGCTCCTATAATTCACCCCTCCACTTT	CASSDFLASSSYNSPLHF
TRBV9	TRBD2	NA	TRBJ2-3	TGTGCCAGCAGCGAACTAGCGGGAGGGATAGATACGCAGTATTTT	CASSELAGGIDTQYF
TRBV5-1	TRBD1	NA	TRBJ2-7	TGCGCCAGCAGTTCGGGTCAGGGGGCGGAGGGTTACGAGCAGTACTTC	CASSSGQGAEGYEQYF
TRBV6-7	NA	NA	TRBJ1-4	TGTGCCGTCCGGACAAATGGATTTGAAAAACTGTTTTTT	CAVRTNGFEKLFF
TRBV7-7	NA	NA	TRBJ1-4	TGTGCCAGCACCGAATCACCAGGCGAAAAACTGTTTTTT	CASTESPGEKLFF
TRBV6-6	TRBD2	NA	TRBJ2-2	TGTGCCAGCAGCCGGGCGGGGGGCCTAGCCACCGGGGAGCTGTTTTTT	CASSRAGGLATGELFF
TRBV28	NA	NA	TRBJ1-5	TGTGCCAGCAGTCCCCTCGACAGCTTAAATCAGCCCCAGCATTTT	CASSPLDSLNQPQHF
TRBV28	TRBD2	NA	TRBJ2-5	TGTGCCAGCAGGGATAGCGGGAGGCTGGGCCAAGAGACCCAGTACTTC	CASRDSGRLGQETQYF
TRBV7-9	TRBD2	NA	TRBJ2-1	TGTGCCAGCAGCTTTCGTAGCGGGGGGTTCAATGAGCAGTTCTTC	CASSFRSGGFNEQFF
TRBV18	NA	NA	TRBJ1-4	TGTGCCAGCTCTCACAGGGAAGGAGAAAAACTGTTTTTT	CASSHREGEKLFF
TRBV2	NA	NA	TRBJ1-5	TGTGCCAGCAGTGAAGGCCTCGGGAATTATCAGCCCCAGCATTTT	CASSEGLGNYQPQHF
TRBV5-1	TRBD1	NA	TRBJ1-4	TGCGCCAGCAGCCCAGGGACAGCAACTAATGAAAAACTGTTTTTT	CASSPGTATNEKLFF
TRBV2	TRBD1	NA	TRBJ2-7	TGTGCCAGCAGGATGGACAGGGGGACCTACGAGCAGTACTTC	CASRMDRGTYEQYF
TRBV5-1	NA	NA	TRBJ2-7	TGCGCCAGCAGCTTGGACAGTCAGGTCTTGTACGAGCAGTACTTC	CASSLDSQVLYEQYF
TRBV27	NA	NA	TRBJ1-1	TGTGCCAGCAGCCCGGGACTTGGGGACACTGAAGCTTTCTTT	CASSPGLGDTEAFF
TRBV19	TRBD1	NA	TRBJ2-3	TGTGCCAGTAGTATTTGGCGACAGGGTGCAGATACGCAGTATTTT	CASSIWRQGADTQYF
TRBV11-3	NA	once	TRBJ1-1	TGTGCCAGCAGCTTAGATTTTATGACAAGCATGAACACTGAAGCTTTCTTT	CASSLDFMTSMNTEAFF
TRBV7-8	NA	once	TRBJ1-1	TGTGCCAGCAGCGAGTACACTGAAGCTTTCTTT	CASSEYTEAFF
TRBV9	NA	NA	TRBJ1-2	TGTGCCAGCAGCGCAAGGGGAGGGAAAGACTATGGCTACACCTTC	CASSARGGKDYGYTF
TRBV5-1	NA	NA	TRBJ1-2	TGCGCCAGCTCCGATGACAGGCGGACCTACACCTTC	CASSDDRRTYTF
TRBV7-2	TRBD1	NA	TRBJ1-1	TGTGCCAGCAGCTGGCGGGGACAGATGAACACTGAAGCTTTCTTT	CASSWRGQMNTEAFF
TRBV9	TRBD2	NA	TRBJ2-2	TGTGCCAGCAGCTCCGTAGCGGGAGGGGGTAACGGGGAGCTGTTTTTT	CASSSVAGGGNGELFF
TRBV28	NA	NA	TRBJ1-3	TGTGCCAGCAGTACGCAGGGATCTGGAAACACCATATATTTT	CASSTQGSGNTIYF
TRBV28	TRBD1	NA	TRBJ2-7	TGTGCCAGCAGTTTATCGCGCGACAGGGCTACCTACGAGCAGTACTTC	CASSLSRDRATYEQYF
TRBV4-1	NA	NA	TRBJ1-5	TGCGCCAGCAGCCAAGAAGACAGTAGACAGGAGCCCCAGCATTTT	CASSQEDSRQEPQHF
TRBV9	NA	NA	TRBJ2-7	TGTGCCAGCAGCGTAGACGACAGCTACCCCTACGAGCAGTACTTC	CASSVDDSYPYEQYF
TRBV7-9	NA	once	TRBJ2-7	TGTGCCAGCGGTGGTGCCGTGGGCTCGTACGAGCAGTACTTC	CASGGAVGSYEQYF
TRBV28	NA	NA	TRBJ2-7	TGTGCCTCCCTTGGGGGGGGGCCCCCAACAGAGCAGTACTTC	CASLGGGPPTEQYF
TRBV9	NA	NA	TRBJ2-3	TGTGCCAGCAGCGTACGTTCGTGGACTTCTCAACGCACAGATACGCAGTATTTT	CASSVRSWTSQRTDTQYF
TRBV7-9	TRBD1	NA	TRBJ1-6	TGTGCCAGCAGCGAAGGGAATGGACAGGGAAGTTCACCCCTCCACTTT	CASSEGNGQGSSPLHF
TRBV5-6	NA	NA	TRBJ2-7	TGTGCCAGCAGCTTGGCTCCCTACGAGCAGTACTTC	CASSLAPYEQYF
TRBV7-6	NA	NA	TRBJ1-1	TGTGCCAGCAGCTTGGGAACAGGAAACACTGAAGCTTTCTTT	CASSLGTGNTEAFF
TRBV6-5	TRBD2	NA	TRBJ2-2	TGTGCCAGCAGTTACGAACTAGCGGGGGCCGGGGAGCTGTTTTTT	CASSYELAGAGELFF
TRBV9	NA	once	TRBJ1-4	TGTGCCAGCAGCGTAGGGGCCGGAGGAACTAATGAAAAACTGTTTTTT	CASSVGAGGTNEKLFF